The clone carrying this T cell receptor beta chain occurred a few times. The sample is drawn from a study of blood T cell repertoires in COVID-19. Germline assignment: CDR1 SGHRS and CDR2 YFSETQ. CDR3 length: 14 amino acids. V lost 5 bases and J lost 2, with 10 bases in between. Authors' methods: Amplification of reference gene primers provided the estimated nucleated cell counts. Assay: immunoSEQ multiplex PCR; the TCRdb copy retains only in-frame clones and omits some. D and trimming come from the DNA, and the V and J calls and clone size come from that table. The table has about 74,000 clones, approximately 83% seen once.

Material: peripheral blood. This rearrangement joins TRBV5-1 to TRBJ2-2, with D hard to call. This TCR derives from a man older than 75 with acute or convalescent COVID-19. The CDR3: CASRLAANTGELFF. For the CDR3, the DNA is TGCGCCAGCAGACTGGCGGCCAACACCGGGGAGCTGTTTTTT.